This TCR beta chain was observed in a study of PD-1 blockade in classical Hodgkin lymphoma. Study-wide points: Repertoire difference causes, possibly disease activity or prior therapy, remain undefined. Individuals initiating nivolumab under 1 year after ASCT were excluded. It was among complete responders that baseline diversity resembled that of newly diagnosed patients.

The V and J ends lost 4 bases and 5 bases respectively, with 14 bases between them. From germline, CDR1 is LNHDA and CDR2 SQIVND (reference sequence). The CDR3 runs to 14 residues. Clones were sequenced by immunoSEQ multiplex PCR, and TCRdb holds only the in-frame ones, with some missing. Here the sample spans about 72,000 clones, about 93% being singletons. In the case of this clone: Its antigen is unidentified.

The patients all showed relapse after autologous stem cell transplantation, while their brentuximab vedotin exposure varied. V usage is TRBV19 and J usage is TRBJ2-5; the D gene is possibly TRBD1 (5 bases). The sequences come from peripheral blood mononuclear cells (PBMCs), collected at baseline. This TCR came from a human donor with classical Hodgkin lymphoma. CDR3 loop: CASSTATVLETQYF. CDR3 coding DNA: TGTGCCAGTAGTACCGCGACAGTCTTGGAGACCCAGTACTTC.